Shown below are 9 T cell receptor beta chains from a single sample sequenced in a study of regulatory T cells in long-lasting Graves disease. Arm-PCR of CDR3 regions with iRepertoire HTBI primers generated TCR beta libraries. TCRdb re-analysed the multiplex PCR reads in MiXCR, keeping a single row per CDR3 protein. The sample carries about 530,000 distinct CDR3 sequences, roughly a sixth recorded once. Time point: newly diagnosed GD, antithyroid drugs for less than 3 months. Isolated PBMC RNA provided the starting material for the TCR library. The same data also contributed to another study, on T cells in Graves' hyperthyroidism and ophthalmopathy.

The input for sequencing was peripheral blood mononuclear cells (PBMCs), taken at new diagnosis, from a patient treated with antithyroid drugs. The origin of the receptors is a woman in her forties or fifties with Graves disease.

Many counts were recorded for this clonotype. V gene TRBV20-1 combines with J gene TRBJ2-1; 7 bases align to TRBD1. This CDR3 has 15 amino acids. V lost 1 base and J lost 7; bases outside the gene matches: 10. The V gene's germline CDR1 is DFQATT and CDR2 SNEGSKA (reference sequence). CDR3 residues: CSARVDDRVSNEQFF. In DNA, the CDR3 is TGCAGTGCTAGAGTTGACGACAGGGTATCAAATGAGCAGTTCTTC.

V usage is TRBV12-3 or TRBV12-4 and J usage is TRBJ2-7; 7 positions agree with TRBD1. This CDR3 has 14 residues. J gave up 5 bases and V 6 bases, and 10 bases lay outside the gene matches. CDR3 coding DNA: TGTGCCAGCAGCCGACCGGGGCAGGGGGACGAGCAGTACTTC. Its protein product is CASSRPGQGDEQYF.

This clonotype showed up many times. The rearrangement links TRBV11-2 to TRBJ1-2, with no clear D. This CDR3 has 13 amino acids. The V gene's germline CDR1 is SGHAT and CDR2 FQNNGV. V lost 1 base and J lost 3, with 6 bases in between. The CDR3 region is CASSLGSHYGYTF. CDR3 DNA: TGTGCCAGCAGCTTAGGCAGTCACTATGGCTACACCTTC.

This clonotype was counted many times. It is unclear where the CDR3 begins or ends on the DNA, so no DNA is shown, and the CDR3 is as TCRdb lists it. V is TRBV12-3 or TRBV12-4 and J is TRBJ1-6; TRBD1, the table's D call, was not compared with the DNA. The length of the CDR3 is 16 amino acids, counting both ends. This CDR3 reads CASSFGEGAINSPLHF.

In regard to this clonotype: A much larger clone lies one base from this, so it may be a read error. CDR3 sequence: CASSYTGGSSYELYF. CDR3 coding DNA: TGTGCCAGCAGTTACACAGGGGGGAGCTCCTACGAGCTGTACTTC. The chain employs TRBV27 and TRBJ2-7; 8 nucleotides line up with TRBD1. The CDR3 covers 15 residues. Germline lookup yields CDR1 MNHEY and CDR2 SMNVEV (reference sequence).

This clonotype was recorded many times. The chain combines TRBV11-2 with TRBJ2-7; D is uncertain. CDR3 size: 15 residues. The V gene's germline CDR1 is SGHAT and CDR2 FQNNGV. Trimming cost V 0 bases and J 0 bases, with 9 bases left between them. DNA for the CDR3: TGTGCCAGCAGCTTAGATAGGACCCACTCCTACGAGCAGTACTTC. Its protein is CASSLDRTHSYEQYF.

This clonotype appeared a few times. The rearrangement joins TRBV6-1 to TRBJ2-7; D not resolved. Trimming took off 7 bases at V and 3 bases at J, with 13 bases between the two ends. This CDR3 is 13 amino acids long. Germline CDR1 is MNHNS and CDR2 is SASEGT. The CDR3 DNA reads TGTGCCAGCAACCACGGACCGGACTACGAGCAGTACTTC. This encodes CASNHGPDYEQYF.

This clonotype was detected many times. V is TRBV12-3 or TRBV12-4 and J is TRBJ1-2; D uncertain. This CDR3 is 13 amino acids long. V dropped 2 bases and J dropped 4 bases, with 8 bases sitting between them. Here the CDR3 DNA reads TGTGCCAGCAGTTTATCGGCAGCCTATGGCTACACCTTC. As protein: CASSLSAAYGYTF.

This clonotype was observed a handful of times. The V and J genes are TRBV7-2 and TRBJ1-2; 9 bases agree with TRBD1. The germline V gene has CDR1 SGHTA and CDR2 FQGNSA. V lost 3 bases, J lost 3 bases, and 8 bases stayed unmatched. CDR3 length: 16 residues. CDR3 bases: TGTGCCAGCAGCTTGACAGGGGGAGACTTTGACTATGGCTACACCTTC. It encodes CASSLTGGDFDYGYTF.